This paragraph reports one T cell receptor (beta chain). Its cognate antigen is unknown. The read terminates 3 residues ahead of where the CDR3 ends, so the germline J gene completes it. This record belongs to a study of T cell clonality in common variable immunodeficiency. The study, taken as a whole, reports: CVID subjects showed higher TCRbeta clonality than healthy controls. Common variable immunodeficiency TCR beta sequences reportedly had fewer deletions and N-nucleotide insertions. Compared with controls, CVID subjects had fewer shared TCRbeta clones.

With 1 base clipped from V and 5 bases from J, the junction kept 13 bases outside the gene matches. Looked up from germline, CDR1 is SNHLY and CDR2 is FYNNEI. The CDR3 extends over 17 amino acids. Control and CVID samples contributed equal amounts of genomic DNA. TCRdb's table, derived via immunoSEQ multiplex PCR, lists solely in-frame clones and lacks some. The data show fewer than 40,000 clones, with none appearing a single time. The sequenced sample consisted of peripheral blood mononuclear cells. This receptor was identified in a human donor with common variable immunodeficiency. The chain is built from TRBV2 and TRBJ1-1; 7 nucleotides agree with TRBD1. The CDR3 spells CASSEVIGRGKGTEAFF. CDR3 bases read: TGTGCCAGCAGTGAAGTTATTGGCAGGGGGAAAGGAACTGAA.